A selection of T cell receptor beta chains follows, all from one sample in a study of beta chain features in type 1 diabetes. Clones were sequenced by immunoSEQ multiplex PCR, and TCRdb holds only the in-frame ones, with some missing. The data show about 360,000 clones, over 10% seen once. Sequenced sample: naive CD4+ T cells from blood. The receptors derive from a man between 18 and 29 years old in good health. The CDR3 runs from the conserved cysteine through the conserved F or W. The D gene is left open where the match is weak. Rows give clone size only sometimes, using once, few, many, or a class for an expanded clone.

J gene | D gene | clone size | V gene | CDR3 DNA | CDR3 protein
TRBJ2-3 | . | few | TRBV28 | TGTGCCAGCAGTTTCGGGCATTCGGGGGTGGCGTCTACGCAGTATTTT | CASSFGHSGVASTQYF
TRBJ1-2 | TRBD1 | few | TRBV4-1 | TGCGCCAGCAGCAAGGGACAGGGTGAAGGGTACTATGGCTACACCTTC | CASSKGQGEGYYGYTF
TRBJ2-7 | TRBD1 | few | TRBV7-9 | TGTGCCAGCAGCTACGGTCCCGTGGGACAGGGCGGCCACGAGCAGTACTTC | CASSYGPVGQGGHEQYF
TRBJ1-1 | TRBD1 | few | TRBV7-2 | TGTGCCAGCAGCATAAGACAGGGTGGAACTGAAGCTTTCTTT | CASSIRQGGTEAFF
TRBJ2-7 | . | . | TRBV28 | TGTGCCAGCGCGGGCTACGAGCAGTACTTC | CASAGYEQYF
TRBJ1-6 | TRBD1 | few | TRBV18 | TGTGCCAGCTCACCCCGGGACAGAAATTCACCCCTCCACTTT | CASSPRDRNSPLHF
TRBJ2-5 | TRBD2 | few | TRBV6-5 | TGTGCCAGCAGTCACACCGCGGGAGGCCAGGAGACCCAGTACTTC | CASSHTAGGQETQYF
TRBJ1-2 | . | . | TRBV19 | TGTGCCAGTAGTATTGAGGCTGGTTACTATGGCTACACCTTC | CASSIEAGYYGYTF
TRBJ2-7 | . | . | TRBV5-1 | TGCGCCAGCAGCTGGATCGGGACATCATACGAGCAGTACTTC | CASSWIGTSYEQYF
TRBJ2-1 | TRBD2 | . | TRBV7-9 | TGTGCCAGCAGCTTAGTACTAGCGGGGAATGAGCAGTTCTTC | CASSLVLAGNEQFF
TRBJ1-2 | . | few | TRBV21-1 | TGTGCCAGCAGCATCCGGGACAGGGGGCCTAAGGGCTACACCTTC | CASSIRDRGPKGYTF
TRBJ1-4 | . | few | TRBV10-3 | TGTGCCATCAGCCAGGGTGGTGAAAAACTGTTTTTT | CAISQGGEKLFF
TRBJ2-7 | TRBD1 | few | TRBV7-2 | TGTGCCAGCAGCTTAGTTTTTACAGGGGGTTACGAGCAGTACTTC | CASSLVFTGGYEQYF
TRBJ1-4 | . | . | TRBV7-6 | TGTGCCAGCAGCTTACGTCAGGGCGCGCCGACTAATGAAAAACTGTTTTTT | CASSLRQGAPTNEKLFF
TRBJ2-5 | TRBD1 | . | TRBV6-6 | TGTGCCAGCAGTTCGGGACAGGGGGCGTGGGGAGAGACCCAGTACTTC | CASSSGQGAWGETQYF
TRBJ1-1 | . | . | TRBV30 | TGTGCCTGGGGTGACGGGGGGCAGATTGAAGCTTTCTTT | CAWGDGGQIEAFF
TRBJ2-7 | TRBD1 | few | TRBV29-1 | TGCAGCGTTAAATCTACGCCGGGACAGGGGCCCTACGAGCAGTACTTC | CSVKSTPGQGPYEQYF
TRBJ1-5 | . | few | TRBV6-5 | TGTGCCAGCAGTCCGGACAGTAATCAGCCCCAGCATTTT | CASSPDSNQPQHF
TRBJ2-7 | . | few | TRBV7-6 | TGTGCCAGCAGCTTAACACAGGGCTACGAGCAGTACTTC | CASSLTQGYEQYF
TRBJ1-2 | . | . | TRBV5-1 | TGCGCCAGCAGAGATTCCAGCGGCAACTATGGCTACACCTTC | CASRDSSGNYGYTF
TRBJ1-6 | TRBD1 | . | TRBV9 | TGTGCCAGCAGCGGTACAGGGGGCTATAATTCACCCCTCCACTTT | CASSGTGGYNSPLHF
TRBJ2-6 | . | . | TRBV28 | TGTGCCAGCAGTTTATCCTTCGCTGGGGCCAACGTCCTGACTTTC | CASSLSFAGANVLTF
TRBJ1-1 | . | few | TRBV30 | TGTGCCTGGAGTGGGGGGGTCCGTTCCTTCTTT | CAWSGGVRSFF
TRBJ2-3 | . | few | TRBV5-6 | TGTGCCAGCAGCTTGGCTCCCGATACGCAGTATTTT | CASSLAPDTQYF
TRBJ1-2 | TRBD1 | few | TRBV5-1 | TGCGCCAGCAGCTTGGATCGGGGGACAGGCTATGGCTACACCTTC | CASSLDRGTGYGYTF
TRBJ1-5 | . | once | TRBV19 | TGTGCCAGTAGTTCGCAGTCCAATCAGCCCCAGCATTTT | CASSSQSNQPQHF
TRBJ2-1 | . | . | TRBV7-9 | TGTGCCAGCAGCTCAGGGCTAGGCGAGCAGTTCTTC | CASSSGLGEQFF
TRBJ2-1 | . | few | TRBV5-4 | TGTGCCAGCAGCTTACAGGGCTCCTACAATGAGCAGTTCTTC | CASSLQGSYNEQFF
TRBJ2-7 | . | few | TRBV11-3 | TGTGCCAGCAGTTTCCAGGGTCGACAGCAGTACTTC | CASSFQGRQQYF